Presented here are 20 T cell receptor beta chains from one specimen sequenced in a study of T cell changes during pregnancy in multiple sclerosis. The data were produced by immunoSEQ multiplex PCR, yet TCRdb's version contains in-frame clones alone and is incomplete. Found here are 30,000 to 45,000 clones, 88% of them singletons; the top ten hold less than 1.5%. Sample: CD4+ T cells from peripheral blood mononuclear cells, taken before pregnancy. Every receptor here comes from a female donor with multiple sclerosis, enrolled in a pregnancy study.

The chain carries TRBV7-9 and TRBJ2-7, with 7 nucleotides matching TRBD1. The CDR3 loop spans 14 amino acids. The V segment lost 4 bases and the J segment 9 bases; nucleotides outside the gene matches: 12. The germline V gene encodes CDR1 SEHNR and CDR2 FQNEAQ (reference sequence). This chain's CDR3 is CASSSWDSASGQYF. The DNA for the CDR3 is TGTGCCAGCAGCTCCTGGGACAGCGCCTCTGGGCAGTACTTC.

This chain links TRBV4-2 with TRBJ2-2, with 7 nucleotides matching TRBD2. This CDR3 comprises 14 residues. The J segment lost 5 bases and the V segment lost 0 bases, leaving 0 bases of the junction unmatched. Germline CDR1 LGHNA, CDR2 YNFKEQ. The CDR3 DNA is TGTGCCAGCAGCCAAGAAGCGGGAACCGGGGAGCTGTTTTTT. Its translation: CASSQEAGTGELFF.

The chain couples TRBV5-5 to TRBJ1-3; D is undetermined. This CDR3 comprises 14 residues. Germline V lookup: CDR1 SGHKS, CDR2 YYEKEE (reference sequence). V gave up 2 bases and J gave up 2 bases, with 8 bases separating them. The CDR3 loop is CASSFSGAGNTIYF. The CDR3 bases are TGTGCCAGCAGCTTTTCAGGTGCTGGAAACACCATATATTTT.

The chain employs TRBV5-1 and TRBJ2-7, with 7 bases fitting TRBD2. CDR1 and CDR2 (germline): SGHRS, YFSETQ. The CDR3 covers 17 residues. Trimming cost V 4 bases and J 0 bases; bases outside gene matches: 13. DNA for the CDR3: TGCGCCAGCAGCGCCTTCCTAGCTAGCGGTTCCTCCTACGAGCAGTACTTC. Protein product: CASSAFLASGSSYEQYF.

The chain carries TRBV7-9 and TRBJ1-1, with 8 bases that match TRBD1. V lost 1 base, J lost 10 bases, and 11 bases stayed unmatched. Germline CDR1 SEHNR, CDR2 FQNEAQ (reference sequence). This CDR3 is built from 15 residues. CDR3 sequence (DNA): TGTGCCAGCAGCTTAGGGGGCACAGGGGGAAGGGTAGCTTTCTTT. Its protein product is CASSLGGTGGRVAFF.

The chain uses TRBV7-3 and TRBJ1-2, with unresolved D. Germline V CDR1 and CDR2: SGHTA, FQGTGA. V lost 5 bases, J lost 0 bases, and 19 bases lay in between. This CDR3 contains 17 residues. The CDR3 spells CASSPSLAALANYGYTF. The CDR3 DNA sequence: TGTGCCAGCAGCCCATCCCTTGCGGCTTTAGCTAACTATGGCTACACCTTC.

V and J are TRBV19 and TRBJ1-5; D is ambiguous. The germline V gene has CDR1 LNHDA and CDR2 SQIVND (reference sequence). CDR3 size: 14 residues. V was pared by 7 bases and J by 2 bases, with 12 bases between. The CDR3 region is CASNEGRGNQPQHF. The CDR3 nucleotides read TGTGCCAGTAACGAAGGGAGAGGCAATCAGCCCCAGCATTTT.

This rearrangement joins TRBV5-5 to TRBJ2-3, with D perhaps matching TRBD2 (5 bases). This CDR3 has 12 amino acids. Trimming removed 0 bases from V and 6 bases from J, with 5 bases in between. Per the germline V gene, CDR1 is SGHKS and CDR2 is YYEKEE (reference sequence). CDR3 protein: CASSLERDTQYF. For the CDR3, the DNA is TGTGCCAGCAGCTTGGAGCGGGATACGCAGTATTTT.

The V call is TRBV19, the J call TRBJ2-2, with TRBD1 matching 8 bases. The CDR3 contains 15 residues. Per the germline V gene, CDR1 is LNHDA and CDR2 is SQIVND (reference sequence). J lost 3 bases, V lost 3 bases, and 3 bases had no gene match. The CDR3 bases are TGTGCCAGTAGTATTTCCAGGGGGCACACCGGGGAGCTGTTTTTT. Amino acids: CASSISRGHTGELFF.

The chain links TRBV6-6 to TRBJ2-7; D remains unclear. This CDR3 has 13 amino acids. Trimming took off 6 bases at V and 3 bases at J, with 12 bases between the two ends. CDR1 and CDR2 from the germline V gene are MNHNY and SVGAGI (reference sequence). This CDR3 reads CASRTSGSYEQYF. The CDR3 DNA is TGTGCCAGCAGGACCTCAGGAAGCTACGAGCAGTACTTC.

V is TRBV2 and J is TRBJ2-7; 7 nucleotides line up with TRBD1. Germline values: CDR1 SNHLY, CDR2 FYNNEI. With 6 bases clipped from V and 3 bases from J, the junction kept 11 bases outside the gene matches. CDR3 size: 15 residues. The CDR3 nucleotides are TGTGCCAGCAGGGCAACAGGGGTGCTCCTCTACGAGCAGTACTTC. It yields the protein CASRATGVLLYEQYF. Together with reference TRBV2 and TRBJ2-7, the CDR3 gives the full variable domain: EPEVTQTPSHQVTQMGQEVILRCVPISNHLYFYWYRQILGQKVEFLVSFYNNEISEKSEIFDDQFSVERPDGSNFTLKIRSTKLEDSAMYFCASRATGVLLYEQYFGPGTRLTVT.

The gene calls are TRBV5-4 and TRBJ1-1, with 9 bases lining up with TRBD1. The CDR3 spans 15 residues. Trimming took 2 bases from V and 6 from J; bases not matched to a gene: 8. CDR1 is SGHNT, CDR2 YYREEE, per germline (reference sequence). In DNA form, the CDR3 reads TGTGCCAGCAGCTTCGGGACAGGGTGGGCCGCTGAAGCTTTCTTT. Its translation: CASSFGTGWAAEAFF. Together with reference TRBV5-4 and TRBJ1-1, the CDR3 gives the full variable domain: ETGVTQSPTHLIKTRGQQVTLRCSSQSGHNTVSWYQQALGQGPQFIFQYYREEENGRGNFPPRFSGLQFPNYSSELNVNALELDDSALYLCASSFGTGWAAEAFFGQGTRLTVV.

The rearrangement links TRBV5-6 to TRBJ2-3, with D uncertain. This CDR3 has 15 amino acids. Trimming removed 1 base at V and 4 bases at J, with 13 bases between. Germline-derived CDR1 and CDR2 are SGHDT and YYEEEE. The CDR3 DNA reads TGTGCCAGCAGCTTGAAGTTGCGCACGGCAGATACGCAGTATTTT. Translated, it gives CASSLKLRTADTQYF.

This clone was seen a handful of times. The chain's CDR3 is CASSLVEGSEQYF. DNA for the CDR3: TGTGCCAGCAGCTTAGTGGAGGGGAGCGAGCAGTACTTC. The genes are TRBV7-9 and TRBJ2-7; possible D gene TRBD2, 6 bases. CDR3 length: 13 amino acids. The V gene's germline CDR1 is SEHNR and CDR2 FQNEAQ (reference sequence). The V end lost 1 base, the J end lost 6 bases, and 10 bases lay between the germline ends.

This clone was picked up one time. This chain connects TRBV18 to TRBJ2-5; 7 bases are a match to TRBD1. Germline V gives CDR1 KGHSH, CDR2 LQKENI. The trim removed 3 bases at V and 3 bases at J, leaving 4 bases unmatched. The CDR3 runs to 14 residues. The CDR3 loop is CASSPTGTEETQYF. Written as DNA, the CDR3 is TGTGCCAGCTCACCGACAGGGACCGAAGAGACCCAGTACTTC.

V is TRBV5-1 and J is TRBJ2-7, with 7 positions matching TRBD1. Germline CDR1 reads SGHRS; CDR2 reads YFSETQ. V lost 5 bases and J lost 4; bases outside the gene matches: 12. This CDR3 comprises 15 residues. Written as DNA, the CDR3 is TGCGCCAGCAGTCCCCGGGTTGGACAGGAGTACGAGCAGTACTTC. Protein: CASSPRVGQEYEQYF. The full variable domain, in which reference TRBV5-1 and TRBJ2-7 provide the parts outside the CDR3, is KAGVTQTPRYLIKTRGQQVTLSCSPISGHRSVSWYQQTPGQGLQFLFEYFSETQRNKGNFPGRFSGRQFSNSRSEMNVSTLELGDSALYLCASSPRVGQEYEQYFGPGTRLTVT.

The genes are TRBV25-1 and TRBJ1-2; D ambiguous. Trimming removed 2 bases from V and 7 bases from J, with 20 bases in between. CDR3 size: 16 residues. The germline gives CDR1 MGHDK, CDR2 SYGVNS. The CDR3 DNA follows: TGTGCCAGCAGTGAAGGAGGACTTCTGGTGGCAGGTGGCTACACCTTC. Residues: CASSEGGLLVAGGYTF.

The chain is built from TRBV4-1 and TRBJ1-3; 9 positions agree with TRBD1. With V trimmed by 5 bases and J by 2 bases, 10 bases remained unmatched. The CDR3 contains 17 residues. Germline values: CDR1 MGHRA, CDR2 YSYEKL. The CDR3 coding sequence is TGCGCCAGCAGCGCTCCCTCCGGGACAGGGACTGGAAACACCATATATTTT. It codes for CASSAPSGTGTGNTIYF.

The chain couples TRBV5-1 to TRBJ2-7, with 7 bases identical to TRBD1. V was clipped by 7 bases and J by 2 bases; unmatched bases: 9. CDR1 and CDR2 (germline): SGHRS, YFSETQ. The CDR3 consists of 14 residues. The CDR3 reads CASGPGGVTYEQYF. The CDR3 DNA reads as TGCGCCAGCGGCCCAGGGGGAGTTACCTACGAGCAGTACTTC.

The chain links TRBV4-2 to TRBJ2-5; 11 bases match TRBD2. CDR3 length equals 17 residues. Per the germline V gene, CDR1 is LGHNA and CDR2 is YNFKEQ. After removal of 3 bases from V and 1 base from J, the junction contained 7 bases not matched to a gene. This chain's CDR3 is CASSQAGTSGFQETQYF. CDR3 nucleotide sequence: TGTGCCAGCAGCCAGGCCGGGACTAGCGGATTCCAAGAGACCCAGTACTTC.